These 3 T cell receptor beta chains were all obtained from the same sample, sequenced in a study of OX40 agonist ivuxolimab in advanced cancers. Produced via immunoSEQ multiplex PCR; TCRdb's table is partial and in-frame only. The data hold fewer than 85,000 clones, with nearly 90% observed a single time. The starting material was CD4+ or CD8+ T cells sorted from blood, obtained in a trial of the OX40 agonist ivuxolimab. These receptors came from an adult with an advanced solid tumor such as melanoma, head and neck, liver or kidney cancer.

Only one count was recorded for this clone. J is TRBJ2-1 and V is TRBV6-1; TRBD2 agrees at 9 bases. The CDR3 length is 16 residues. V was clipped by 1 base and J by 4 bases; unmatched bases: 5. Germline assignment: CDR1 MNHNS and CDR2 SASEGT. CDR3 residues: CASSEGVAGVYNEQFF. The CDR3 DNA reads TGTGCCAGCAGTGAAGGAGTAGCGGGAGTTTACAATGAGCAGTTCTTC.

The genes are TRBV7-6 and TRBJ2-5, with TRBD2 identical over 8 bases. CDR3 length: 16 residues. Looked up from germline, CDR1 is SGHVS and CDR2 is FNYEAQ. V shed 2 bases, J shed 4 bases, and the junction held 9 bases outside the gene matches. The CDR3 DNA reads TGTGCCAGCAGCTTATCTGTCGGACTAGCCGGAGAGACCCAGTACTTC. It codes for CASSLSVGLAGETQYF.

Only one count was recorded for this clone. In DNA form, the CDR3 reads TGCGCCAGCAGTCAAGGAGGCAGGACGAACACTGAAGCTTTCTTT. This encodes CASSQGGRTNTEAFF. V and J are TRBV23-1 and TRBJ1-1; D unresolved. TRBV23-1 is treated as an ORF (open reading frame) with a function not yet certain. This CDR3 is 15 amino acids long. The germline V and J ends were trimmed by 2 bases and 1 base, with 11 bases remaining between them.